This T cell receptor (beta chain) was captured in a study of technical replicates of blood from a handful of donors. The V segment lost 4 bases and the J segment 1 base; nucleotides outside the gene matches: 8. CDR1 and CDR2 from the germline V gene are SGHDT and YYEEEE. This CDR3 contains 16 residues. TCRdb's copy holds only in-frame clones and misses some; the assay was immunoSEQ multiplex PCR. The sample lists tens of thousands of clones, 85% to 95% occurring once. Material: T cells isolated from PBMCs. The genes are TRBV5-6 and TRBJ1-2; 9 positions agree with TRBD1. This receptor was obtained from a human donor in good health. For the CDR3, the DNA is TGTGCCAGCAGCCCGACCGGGACAGGGTATAACTATGGCTACACCTTC. Residues: CASSPTGTGYNYGYTF.